A selection of T cell receptor beta chains follows, all from one sample in a study of blood T cell repertoires in COVID-19. Sequenced by immunoSEQ multiplex PCR; TCRdb stores in-frame clones only, minus some. The sample carries some 250,000 clones, around 80% recorded once. The sample was peripheral blood. These receptors were taken from a man aged 60 to 75 with acute or convalescent COVID-19. Each CDR3 is given with its conserved first and last residue. A D gene is named only where the DNA matches it firmly. Some rows have no size entry. The others give once, few or many, or a class for an expanded clone.

cdr3_length | j_call | clone_size | v_call | d_call | cdr3_nt | cdr3_aa
17 | TRBJ2-3 | NA | TRBV9 | TRBD2 | TGTGCCAGCAGCGTAGGGGCTAGCGGGGGGGCTTCCGATACGCAGTATTTT | CASSVGASGGASDTQYF
14 | TRBJ2-1 | once | TRBV6-6 | TRBD2 | TGTGCCAGCAGCATACTAGCGGGAGAAAGTGAGCAGTTCTTC | CASSILAGESEQFF
13 | TRBJ2-3 | NA | TRBV28 | TRBD1 | TGTGCCACCGGACAGGCCGCACCAGATACGCAGTATTTT | CATGQAAPDTQYF
15 | TRBJ2-1 | NA | TRBV27 | TRBD2 | TGTGCCAGCAGTTTGTCTAGCGGGAGGTCCAATGAGCAGTTCTTC | CASSLSSGRSNEQFF
14 | TRBJ2-7 | NA | TRBV7-8 | NA | TGTGCCAGCAGCTACCAGAGCGTCTCCTACGAGCAGTACTTC | CASSYQSVSYEQYF
15 | TRBJ2-7 | NA | TRBV3-1/TRBV3-2 | TRBD2 | TGTGCCAGCAGCCACAGGACTAGCGGGACTTACGAGCAGTACTTC | CASSHRTSGTYEQYF
15 | TRBJ1-5 | few | TRBV30 | NA | TGTGCCTGGAGTGCTGGGGCTGGCAGCAATCAGCCCCAGCATTTT | CAWSAGAGSNQPQHF
16 | TRBJ2-3 | NA | TRBV18 | NA | TGTGCCAGCTCACCACCGACGGGAACAAGCACAGATACGCAGTATTTT | CASSPPTGTSTDTQYF
15 | TRBJ2-4 | NA | TRBV5-4 | TRBD2 | TGTGCCAGCAGCTTGTGGGGGAGGGGTAAAAACATTCAGTACTTC | CASSLWGRGKNIQYF
14 | TRBJ2-7 | NA | TRBV6-2/TRBV6-3 | NA | TGTGCCAGCAGTTCGCCCGGGAGCTCCTACGAGCAGTACTTC | CASSSPGSSYEQYF
14 | TRBJ1-5 | once | TRBV7-2 | TRBD1 | TGTGCCAGCAGCGGGGACAGGGGGCGACAGCCCCAGCATTTT | CASSGDRGRQPQHF
14 | TRBJ2-1 | NA | TRBV7-3 | TRBD1 | TGTGCCAGCAGCCAGACAGGGTCCTACAATGAGCAGTTCTTC | CASSQTGSYNEQFF
17 | TRBJ2-1 | NA | TRBV13 | NA | TGTGCCAGCAGCCAAGAGGGGGTGGGTTACTCCTACAATGAGCAGTTCTTC | CASSQEGVGYSYNEQFF
15 | TRBJ2-5 | NA | TRBV24-1 | NA | TGTGCCACCAGTGATTCCACGGCGAGCGGGGAGACCCAGTACTTC | CATSDSTASGETQYF
15 | TRBJ1-5 | NA | TRBV5-1 | TRBD1 | TGCGCCAGCAGCCATTCCGGACAGGACAATCAGCCCCAGCATTTT | CASSHSGQDNQPQHF
17 | TRBJ1-2 | NA | TRBV3-1/TRBV3-2 | NA | TGTGCCAGCAGCCCCCGGGGGGTTAATCGTCCGATCTATGGCTACACCTTC | CASSPRGVNRPIYGYTF
13 | TRBJ1-1 | NA | TRBV5-4 | NA | TGTGCCAGCAGCACCGTCCCGAGCCCTGAAGCTTTCTTT | CASSTVPSPEAFF
16 | TRBJ1-3 | once | TRBV6-5 | NA | TGTGCCAGCAGTTACTCTGTGTCCTCGTCCGGAAACACCATATATTTT | CASSYSVSSSGNTIYF